This T cell receptor (beta chain) was retrieved from a study of CD8+ T cells in alopecia areata. Following RNA extraction, reverse transcription yielded cDNA that acted as the sequencing template. Produced via immunoSEQ multiplex PCR; TCRdb's table is partial and in-frame only. The repertoire consists of about 200,000 clones, with roughly 60% occurring once and the leading ten covering approximately 0.93%. Trimming took 1 base from V and 4 from J, leaving 10 bases between them. This CDR3 contains 14 residues. The V gene's germline CDR1 is SGHAT and CDR2 FQNNGV. This clone was observed many times. Noted treatment: oral pan-JAK inhibitor, 5-10 mg twice daily.

The clonotype originates from a human donor with alopecia areata. The rearrangement joins TRBV11-2 to TRBJ1-1, with D uncertain. This specimen was CD4+ T cells sorted from blood, taken at week 24, from a patient treated with tofacitinib. The CDR3 DNA is TGTGCCAGCAGCTTAGGCTGGACGGGCACTGAAGCTTTCTTT. Translation: CASSLGWTGTEAFF.